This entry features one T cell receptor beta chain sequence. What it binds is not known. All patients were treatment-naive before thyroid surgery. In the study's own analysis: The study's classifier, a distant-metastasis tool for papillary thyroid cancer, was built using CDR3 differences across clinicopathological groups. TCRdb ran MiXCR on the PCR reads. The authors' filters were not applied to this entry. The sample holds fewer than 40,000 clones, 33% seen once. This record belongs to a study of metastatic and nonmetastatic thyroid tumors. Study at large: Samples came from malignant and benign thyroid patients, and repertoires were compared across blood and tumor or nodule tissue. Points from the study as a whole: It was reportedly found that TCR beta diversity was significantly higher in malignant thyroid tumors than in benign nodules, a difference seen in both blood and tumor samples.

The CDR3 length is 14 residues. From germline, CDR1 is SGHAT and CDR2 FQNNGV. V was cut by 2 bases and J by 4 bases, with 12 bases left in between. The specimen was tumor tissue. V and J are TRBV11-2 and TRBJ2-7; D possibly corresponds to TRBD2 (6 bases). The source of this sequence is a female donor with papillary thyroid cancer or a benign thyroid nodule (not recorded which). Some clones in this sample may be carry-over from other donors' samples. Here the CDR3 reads CASSLWRERYEQYF. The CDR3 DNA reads TGTGCCAGCAGCTTATGGAGGGAAAGGTACGAGCAGTACTTC. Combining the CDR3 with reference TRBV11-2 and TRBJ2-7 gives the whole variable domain EAGVAQSPRYKIIEKRQSVAFWCNPISGHATLYWYQQILGQGPKLLIQFQNNGVVDDSQLPKDRFSAERLKGVDSTLKIQPAKLEDSAVYLCASSLWRERYEQYFGPGTRLTVT.